This TCR beta chain was documented in a study of shared T cell receptors in the human thymus. Data came from immunoSEQ multiplex PCR; TCRdb stores just in-frame clones and leaves some out. Of approximately 490,000 clones in the sample, approximately 80% were seen once. The CDR3 length is 19 residues. The germline gives CDR1 SGHDN, CDR2 FVKESK. V lost 1 base, J lost 6 bases, and 15 bases stayed unmatched. Another study also made use of these data, one on human thymus T cells. That work states: Having corrective surgery for congenital heart defects, healthy Finnish infants were the ones who donated. Corrective cardiac operations yielded the resected thymus tissue. Use of V and J genes seemed skewed within the thymic and blood repertoires. Unrelated individuals reportedly shared highly overlapping thymic TCR repertoires.

The TCR comes from a boy less than two years old with a congenital heart defect. The rearrangement uses TRBV14 and TRBJ2-7; 13 bases map to TRBD2. Sequenced input: thymocytes. The CDR3 DNA reads TGTGCCAGCAGCCAAGCAAGGACAGGACTAGCGGGAGATTTCGGCGAGCAGTACTTC. Translation: CASSQARTGLAGDFGEQYF.